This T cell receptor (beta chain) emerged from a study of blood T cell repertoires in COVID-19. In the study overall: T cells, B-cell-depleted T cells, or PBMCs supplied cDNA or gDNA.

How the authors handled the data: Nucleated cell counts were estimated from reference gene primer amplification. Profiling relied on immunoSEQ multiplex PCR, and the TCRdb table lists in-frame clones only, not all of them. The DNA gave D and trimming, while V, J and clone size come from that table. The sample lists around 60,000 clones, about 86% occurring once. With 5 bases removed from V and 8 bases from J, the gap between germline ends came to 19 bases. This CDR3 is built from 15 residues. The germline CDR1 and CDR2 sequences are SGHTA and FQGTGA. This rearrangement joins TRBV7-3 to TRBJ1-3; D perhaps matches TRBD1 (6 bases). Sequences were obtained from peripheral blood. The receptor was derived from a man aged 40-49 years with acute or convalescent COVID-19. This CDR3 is CASSPWTAESDTIYF. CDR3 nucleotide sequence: TGTGCCAGCAGCCCCTGGACAGCTGAATCAGACACCATATATTTT.